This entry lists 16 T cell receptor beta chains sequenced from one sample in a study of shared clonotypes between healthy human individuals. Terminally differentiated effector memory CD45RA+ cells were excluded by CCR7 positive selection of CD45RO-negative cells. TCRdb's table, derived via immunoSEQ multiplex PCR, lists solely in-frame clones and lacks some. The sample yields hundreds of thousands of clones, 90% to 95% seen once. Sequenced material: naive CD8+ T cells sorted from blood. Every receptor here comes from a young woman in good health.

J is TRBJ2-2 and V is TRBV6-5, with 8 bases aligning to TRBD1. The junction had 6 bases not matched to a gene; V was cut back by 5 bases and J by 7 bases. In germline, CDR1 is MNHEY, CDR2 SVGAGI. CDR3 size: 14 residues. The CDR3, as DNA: TGTGCCAGCAGTCCCTCAGGGGGCTACGGGGAGCTGTTTTTT. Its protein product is CASSPSGGYGELFF.

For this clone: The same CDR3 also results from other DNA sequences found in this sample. The CDR3 region is CASSLARGTSYEQYF. For the CDR3, the DNA is TGCGCCAGCAGCTTGGCCCGTGGGACATCCTACGAGCAGTACTTC. The chain is built from TRBV5-1 and TRBJ2-7; a possible D gene is TRBD1 (6 bases). Germline V gives CDR1 SGHRS, CDR2 YFSETQ. Trimming left V 0 bases short and J 1 base short, with 11 bases between. The CDR3 is 15 residues long.

The CDR3: CASSPSNYKVDNEQYF. CDR3 DNA sequence: TGTGCCAGCAGCCCCTCCAACTACAAAGTGGACAACGAGCAGTACTTC. The J gene is TRBJ2-7, the V gene TRBV27, with D maybe TRBD1 (5 bases). CDR1 and CDR2 (germline): MNHEY, SMNVEV (reference sequence). This CDR3 comprises 16 residues. V was pared by 6 bases and J by 5 bases, with 23 bases between.

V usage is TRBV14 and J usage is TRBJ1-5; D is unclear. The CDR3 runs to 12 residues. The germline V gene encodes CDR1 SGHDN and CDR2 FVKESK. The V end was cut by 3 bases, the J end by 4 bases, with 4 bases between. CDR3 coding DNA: TGTGCCAGCAGCCAGGAAAATCAGCCCCAGCATTTT. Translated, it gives CASSQENQPQHF.

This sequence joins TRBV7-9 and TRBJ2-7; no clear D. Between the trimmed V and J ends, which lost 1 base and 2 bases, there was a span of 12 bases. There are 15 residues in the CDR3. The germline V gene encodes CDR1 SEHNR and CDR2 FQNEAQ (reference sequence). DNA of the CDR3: TGTGCCAGCAGCTTAGGCCTGTCCCACACCTACGAGCAGTACTTC. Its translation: CASSLGLSHTYEQYF.

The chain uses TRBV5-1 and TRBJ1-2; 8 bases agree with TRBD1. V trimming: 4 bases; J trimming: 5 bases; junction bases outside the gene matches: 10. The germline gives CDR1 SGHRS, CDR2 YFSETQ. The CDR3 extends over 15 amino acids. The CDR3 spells CASSPGLQGVYGYTF. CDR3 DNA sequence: TGCGCCAGCAGCCCCGGGCTACAGGGGGTTTATGGCTACACCTTC.

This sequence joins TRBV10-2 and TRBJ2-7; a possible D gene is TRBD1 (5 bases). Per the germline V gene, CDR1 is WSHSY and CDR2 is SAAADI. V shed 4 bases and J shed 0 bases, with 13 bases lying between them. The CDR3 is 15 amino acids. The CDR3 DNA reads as TGCGCCAGCAGTGGAGGTTGGGGCCGCTCCTACGAGCAGTACTTC. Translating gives CASSGGWGRSYEQYF.

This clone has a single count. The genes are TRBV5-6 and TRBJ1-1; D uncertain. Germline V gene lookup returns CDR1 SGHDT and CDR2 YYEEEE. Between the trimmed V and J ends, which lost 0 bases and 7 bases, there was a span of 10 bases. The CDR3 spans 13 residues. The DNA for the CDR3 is TGTGCCAGCAGCTTGGGTTCCGTGGGTGAAGCTTTCTTT. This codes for CASSLGSVGEAFF.

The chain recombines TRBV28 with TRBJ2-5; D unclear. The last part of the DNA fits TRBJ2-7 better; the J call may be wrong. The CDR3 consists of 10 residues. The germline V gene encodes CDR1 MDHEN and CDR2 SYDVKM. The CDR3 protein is CASGFYEQYF. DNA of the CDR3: TGTGCCAGCGGATTCTACGAGCAGTACTTC.

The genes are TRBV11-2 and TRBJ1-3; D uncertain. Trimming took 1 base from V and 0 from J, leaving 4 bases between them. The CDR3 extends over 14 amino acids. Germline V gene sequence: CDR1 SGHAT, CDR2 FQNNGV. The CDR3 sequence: CASSLGSSGNTIYF. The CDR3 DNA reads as TGTGCCAGCAGCTTAGGCAGCTCTGGAAACACCATATATTTT.

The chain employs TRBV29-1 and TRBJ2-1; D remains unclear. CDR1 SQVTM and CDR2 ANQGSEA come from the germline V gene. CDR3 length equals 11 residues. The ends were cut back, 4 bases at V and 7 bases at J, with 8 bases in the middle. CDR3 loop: CSVARLNEQFF. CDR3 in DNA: TGCAGCGTTGCCAGGCTGAATGAGCAGTTCTTC.

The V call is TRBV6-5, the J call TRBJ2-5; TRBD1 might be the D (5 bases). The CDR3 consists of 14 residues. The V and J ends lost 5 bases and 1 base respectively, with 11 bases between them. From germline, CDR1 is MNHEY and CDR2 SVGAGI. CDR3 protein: CASSTGHSQETQYF. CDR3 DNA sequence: TGTGCCAGCAGTACTGGACATAGCCAAGAGACCCAGTACTTC.

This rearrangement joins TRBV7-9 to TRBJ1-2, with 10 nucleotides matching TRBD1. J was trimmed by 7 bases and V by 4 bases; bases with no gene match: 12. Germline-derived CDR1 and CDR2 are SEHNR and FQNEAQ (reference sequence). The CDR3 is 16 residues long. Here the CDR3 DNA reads TGTGCCAGCAGCTCCCCCCGGGACAGGGGTTTAGGTGGCTACACCTTC. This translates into CASSSPRDRGLGGYTF.

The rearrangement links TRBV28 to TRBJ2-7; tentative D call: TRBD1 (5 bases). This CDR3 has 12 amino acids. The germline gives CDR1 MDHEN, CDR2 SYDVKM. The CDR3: CAGRQSSYEQYF. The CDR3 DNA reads TGTGCAGGTCGACAGAGCTCCTACGAGCAGTACTTC.

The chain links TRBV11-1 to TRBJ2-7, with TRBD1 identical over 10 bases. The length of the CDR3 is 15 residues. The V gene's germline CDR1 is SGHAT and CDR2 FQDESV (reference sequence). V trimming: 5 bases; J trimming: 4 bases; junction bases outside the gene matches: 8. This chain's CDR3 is CASSERPGQGYEQYF. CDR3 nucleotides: TGTGCCAGCAGCGAAAGACCGGGACAGGGGTACGAGCAGTACTTC.

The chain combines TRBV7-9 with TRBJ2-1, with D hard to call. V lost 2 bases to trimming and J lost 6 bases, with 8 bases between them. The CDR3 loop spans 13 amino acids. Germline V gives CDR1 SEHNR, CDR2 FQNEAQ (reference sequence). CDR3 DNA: TGTGCCAGCAGCTTAAGTCAGATCAATGAGCAGTTCTTC. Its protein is CASSLSQINEQFF.